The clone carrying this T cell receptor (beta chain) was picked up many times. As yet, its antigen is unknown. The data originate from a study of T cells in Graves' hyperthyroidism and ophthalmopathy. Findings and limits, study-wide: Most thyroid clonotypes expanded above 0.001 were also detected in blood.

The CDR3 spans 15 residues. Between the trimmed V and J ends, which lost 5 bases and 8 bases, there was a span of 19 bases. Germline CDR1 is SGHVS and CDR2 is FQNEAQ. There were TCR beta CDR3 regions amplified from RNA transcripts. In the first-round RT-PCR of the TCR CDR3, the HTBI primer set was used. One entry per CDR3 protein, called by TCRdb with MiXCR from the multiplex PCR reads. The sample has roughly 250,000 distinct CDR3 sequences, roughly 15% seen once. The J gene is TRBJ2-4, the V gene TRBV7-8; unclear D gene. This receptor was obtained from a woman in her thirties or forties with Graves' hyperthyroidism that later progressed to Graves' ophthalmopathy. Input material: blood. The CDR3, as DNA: TGTGCCAGCAGCCCCCCGAGGAATGGGGAAGACATTCAGTACTTC. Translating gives CASSPPRNGEDIQYF.